The rows below give T cell receptor beta chains drawn from one sample of a study of CD8 T cells in ankylosing spondylitis. MiXCR, applied by TCRdb to the 5' RACE reads, yields one record per CDR3 protein. The sample lists more than 400,000 distinct CDR3 sequences; approximately 5.3% were seen once. Input material: blood, either unsorted or a sorted T cell fraction (not recorded which). The source is a male donor with ankylosing spondylitis. Both conserved end residues are part of each CDR3. The D gene is left open where the match is weak. Not every row has a clone size; where given, it reads once, few, many or a size class.

clone_size: many
j_call: TRBJ1-1
v_call: TRBV29-1
d_call: NA
cdr3_aa: CSVLKKRTTEAFF
cdr3_nt: TGCAGCGTACTCAAGAAAAGAACCACTGAAGCTTTCTTT

clone_size: many
j_call: TRBJ1-1
v_call: TRBV10-2
d_call: NA
cdr3_aa: CASSGYLNTEAFF
cdr3_nt: TGCGCCAGCAGTGGGTATTTGAACACTGAAGCTTTCTTT

clone_size: many
j_call: TRBJ1-6
v_call: TRBV15
d_call: TRBD1
cdr3_aa: CATSRDGQGDPLHF
cdr3_nt: TGTGCCACCAGCAGAGATGGACAGGGAGATCCCCTCCACTTT

clone_size: many
j_call: TRBJ2-2
v_call: TRBV7-9
d_call: TRBD2
cdr3_aa: CAPQGAGGHTGELFF
cdr3_nt: TGTGCCCCCCAAGGGGCGGGAGGGCACACCGGGGAGCTGTTTTTT

clone_size: NA
j_call: TRBJ2-3
v_call: TRBV4-2
d_call: NA
cdr3_aa: CASSPIGTDTQYF
cdr3_nt: TGTGCCAGCAGCCCGATCGGCACAGATACGCAGTATTTT

clone_size: many
j_call: TRBJ1-4
v_call: TRBV7-8
d_call: NA
cdr3_aa: CASTLGRLNEKLFF
cdr3_nt: TGTGCCAGCACACTCGGTCGTCTAAATGAAAAACTGTTTTTT

clone_size: many
j_call: TRBJ1-5
v_call: TRBV6-2/TRBV6-3
d_call: NA
cdr3_aa: CASSYPPPGHRNQPQHF
cdr3_nt: TGTGCCAGCAGTTACCCCCCGCCGGGACACCGCAATCAGCCCCAGCATTTT

clone_size: NA
j_call: TRBJ2-5
v_call: TRBV5-6
d_call: NA
cdr3_aa: CASSLVGTRETQYF
cdr3_nt: TGTGCCAGCAGCCTCGTGGGGACACGGGAGACCCAGTACTTC

clone_size: many
j_call: TRBJ2-5
v_call: TRBV7-8
d_call: NA
cdr3_aa: CASSAGLPPETQYF
cdr3_nt: TGTGCCAGCAGTGCGGGACTCCCGCCAGAGACCCAGTACTTC

clone_size: many
j_call: TRBJ2-7
v_call: TRBV7-9
d_call: NA
cdr3_aa: CASSLSASDGLQYF
cdr3_nt: TGTGCCAGCAGCTTATCCGCTAGCGATGGGTTGCAGTACTTC

clone_size: many
j_call: TRBJ2-5
v_call: TRBV20-1
d_call: NA
cdr3_aa: CSARKVEETQYF
cdr3_nt: TGCAGTGCTAGAAAGGTAGAAGAGACCCAGTACTTC

clone_size: many
j_call: TRBJ1-1
v_call: TRBV10-3
d_call: TRBD1
cdr3_aa: CAISEGQTGANTEAFF
cdr3_nt: TGTGCCATCAGTGAGGGCCAGACAGGGGCGAACACTGAAGCTTTCTTT

clone_size: many
j_call: TRBJ2-7
v_call: TRBV12-3/TRBV12-4
d_call: TRBD2
cdr3_aa: CASNLGGLASTYEQYF
cdr3_nt: TGTGCCAGCAACCTTGGGGGACTAGCGTCGACCTACGAGCAGTACTTC

clone_size: many
j_call: TRBJ2-2
v_call: TRBV7-8
d_call: NA
cdr3_aa: CASSLNRVPGELFF
cdr3_nt: TGTGCCAGCAGCTTAAACAGGGTCCCCGGGGAGCTGTTTTTT

clone_size: many
j_call: TRBJ1-1
v_call: TRBV28
d_call: NA
cdr3_aa: CATSNPRDTEAFF
cdr3_nt: TGTGCCACCTCAAACCCCAGGGACACTGAAGCTTTCTTT

clone_size: NA
j_call: TRBJ2-5
v_call: TRBV20-1
d_call: NA
cdr3_aa: CSASLGRGEETQYF
cdr3_nt: TGCAGTGCTAGCTTGGGCAGGGGGGAGGAGACCCAGTACTTC

clone_size: many
j_call: TRBJ1-2
v_call: TRBV2
d_call: NA
cdr3_aa: CASKLEGENYGYTF
cdr3_nt: TGTGCCAGCAAGCTGGAGGGCGAGAACTATGGCTACACCTTC

clone_size: few
j_call: TRBJ2-5
v_call: TRBV5-1
d_call: NA
cdr3_aa: CASSFGVLETQYF
cdr3_nt: TGCGCCAGCAGCTTCGGGGTTTTGGAGACCCAGTACTTC

clone_size: many
j_call: TRBJ1-4
v_call: TRBV6-1
d_call: NA
cdr3_aa: CASRQVVNEKLFF
cdr3_nt: TGTGCCAGCCGCCAGGTGGTTAATGAAAAACTGTTTTTT

clone_size: many
j_call: TRBJ2-3
v_call: TRBV12-3/TRBV12-4
d_call: TRBD2
cdr3_aa: CASSSGLVLSTQYF
cdr3_nt: TGTGCCAGCAGTTCCGGACTAGTCTTGAGTACGCAGTATTTT

clone_size: many
j_call: TRBJ1-1
v_call: TRBV7-9
d_call: NA
cdr3_aa: CASSFAATEAFF
cdr3_nt: TGTGCCAGCAGCTTTGCGGCCACTGAAGCTTTCTTT

clone_size: many
j_call: TRBJ2-3
v_call: TRBV27
d_call: NA
cdr3_aa: CASAPRTSTDTQYF
cdr3_nt: TGTGCCAGCGCCCCCCGTACTAGCACAGATACGCAGTATTTT

clone_size: few
j_call: TRBJ2-5
v_call: TRBV7-2
d_call: NA
cdr3_aa: CASSSAREETQYF
cdr3_nt: TGTGCCAGCAGCTCCGCGAGGGAGGAGACCCAGTACTTC

clone_size: many
j_call: TRBJ2-1
v_call: TRBV7-8
d_call: NA
cdr3_aa: CASSLRSPSSYNEQFF
cdr3_nt: TGTGCCAGCAGCTTAAGGTCCCCGAGCTCCTACAATGAGCAGTTCTTC

clone_size: many
j_call: TRBJ2-3
v_call: TRBV29-1
d_call: NA
cdr3_aa: CSVDKASTDTQYF
cdr3_nt: TGCAGCGTTGATAAGGCTAGCACAGATACGCAGTATTTT

clone_size: many
j_call: TRBJ1-2
v_call: TRBV4-3
d_call: NA
cdr3_aa: CASSQDRGGSYGYTF
cdr3_nt: TGCGCCAGCAGCCAAGATAGAGGGGGAAGCTATGGCTACACCTTC

clone_size: many
j_call: TRBJ2-7
v_call: TRBV10-3
d_call: NA
cdr3_aa: CAISDWEPQESDEQYF
cdr3_nt: TGTGCCATCAGTGATTGGGAGCCTCAGGAGAGCGACGAGCAGTACTTC

clone_size: NA
j_call: TRBJ2-1
v_call: TRBV6-1
d_call: NA
cdr3_aa: CASIYRDTEYNEQFF
cdr3_nt: TGTGCCAGCATATATCGGGACACGGAATACAATGAGCAGTTCTTC

clone_size: many
j_call: TRBJ1-3
v_call: TRBV9
d_call: TRBD1
cdr3_aa: CASSGRTGGSGNTIYF
cdr3_nt: TGTGCCAGCAGCGGACGGACAGGGGGCTCTGGAAACACCATATATTTT

clone_size: many
j_call: TRBJ1-1
v_call: TRBV20-1
d_call: NA
cdr3_aa: CSAMREGMDTEAFF
cdr3_nt: TGCAGTGCTATGAGAGAGGGGATGGACACTGAAGCTTTCTTT

clone_size: many
j_call: TRBJ2-2
v_call: TRBV29-1
d_call: TRBD1
cdr3_aa: CSAQGAGTGELFF
cdr3_nt: TGCAGCGCACAGGGGGCGGGCACCGGGGAGCTGTTTTTT

clone_size: many
j_call: TRBJ1-1
v_call: TRBV9
d_call: NA
cdr3_aa: CASSAGAGSSEAFF
cdr3_nt: TGTGCCAGCAGCGCCGGAGCGGGAAGCTCAGAAGCTTTCTTT

clone_size: many
j_call: TRBJ1-5
v_call: TRBV10-1
d_call: NA
cdr3_aa: CASSEFPGNQPQHF
cdr3_nt: TGCGCCAGCAGTGAGTTTCCAGGGAATCAGCCCCAGCATTTT

clone_size: many
j_call: TRBJ1-3
v_call: TRBV10-3
d_call: NA
cdr3_aa: CAIRGSRSGNTIYF
cdr3_nt: TGTGCCATCCGGGGGTCGAGGTCTGGAAACACCATATATTTT

clone_size: many
j_call: TRBJ2-1
v_call: TRBV13
d_call: NA
cdr3_aa: CASSSTESSYNEQFF
cdr3_nt: TGTGCCAGCAGCTCGACGGAGAGCTCCTACAATGAGCAGTTCTTC

clone_size: many
j_call: TRBJ2-5
v_call: TRBV24-1
d_call: TRBD2
cdr3_aa: CATSDLAGGPVETQYF
cdr3_nt: TGTGCCACCAGTGATTTAGCGGGAGGGCCTGTGGAGACCCAGTACTTC

clone_size: many
j_call: TRBJ1-5
v_call: TRBV6-1
d_call: NA
cdr3_aa: CASSEPNQPQHF
cdr3_nt: TGTGCCAGCAGTGAACCCAATCAGCCCCAGCATTTT

clone_size: many
j_call: TRBJ2-3
v_call: TRBV5-1
d_call: NA
cdr3_aa: CASRSEASTDTQYF
cdr3_nt: TGCGCCAGCAGGTCAGAGGCTAGCACAGATACGCAGTATTTT

clone_size: NA
j_call: TRBJ2-5
v_call: TRBV18
d_call: TRBD2
cdr3_aa: CASSPFTGRAPGETQYF
cdr3_nt: TGTGCCAGCTCACCGTTCACCGGGAGGGCCCCGGGGGAGACCCAGTACTTC

clone_size: many
j_call: TRBJ1-2
v_call: TRBV4-2
d_call: NA
cdr3_aa: CASSQDPGDYGYTF
cdr3_nt: TGTGCCAGCAGCCAAGATCCAGGGGACTATGGCTACACCTTC

clone_size: many
j_call: TRBJ2-2
v_call: TRBV7-2
d_call: NA
cdr3_aa: CASSFSLGSGELFF
cdr3_nt: TGTGCCAGCAGCTTTTCCCTCGGTTCCGGGGAGCTGTTTTTT

clone_size: many
j_call: TRBJ1-5
v_call: TRBV20-1
d_call: TRBD1
cdr3_aa: CSAGDSEGYSNQPQHF
cdr3_nt: TGCAGTGCTGGGGACAGCGAGGGATATAGCAATCAGCCCCAGCATTTT

clone_size: many
j_call: TRBJ1-5
v_call: TRBV15
d_call: NA
cdr3_aa: CATRETDRSPGQPQHF
cdr3_nt: TGTGCCACCAGAGAAACAGACAGGTCGCCCGGGCAGCCCCAGCATTTT

clone_size: many
j_call: TRBJ2-1
v_call: TRBV12-3/TRBV12-4
d_call: NA
cdr3_aa: CASSSPGSWGAYNEQFF
cdr3_nt: TGTGCCAGCAGTTCCCCCGGAAGCTGGGGTGCCTACAATGAGCAGTTCTTC

clone_size: few
j_call: TRBJ2-7
v_call: TRBV20-1
d_call: NA
cdr3_aa: CSAPGGSYSYEQYF
cdr3_nt: TGCAGTGCTCCAGGGGGGTCTTATTCCTACGAGCAGTACTTC

clone_size: many
j_call: TRBJ1-1
v_call: TRBV20-1
d_call: TRBD1
cdr3_aa: CSARGTAHTEAFF
cdr3_nt: TGCAGTGCTAGGGGGACAGCCCACACTGAAGCTTTCTTT

clone_size: many
j_call: TRBJ1-1
v_call: TRBV4-3
d_call: NA
cdr3_aa: CASSQTGPPATAFF
cdr3_nt: TGCGCCAGCAGCCAAACCGGGCCCCCTGCGACAGCTTTCTTT

clone_size: many
j_call: TRBJ2-1
v_call: TRBV11-2
d_call: TRBD2
cdr3_aa: CASSSSWRASGLNEQFF
cdr3_nt: TGTGCCAGCAGCTCGTCTTGGCGGGCTAGCGGCCTCAATGAGCAGTTCTTC

clone_size: many
j_call: TRBJ2-1
v_call: TRBV12-3/TRBV12-4
d_call: TRBD2
cdr3_aa: CASTGGGSYNEQFF
cdr3_nt: TGTGCCAGCACCGGCGGGGGCTCCTACAATGAGCAGTTCTTC

clone_size: many
j_call: TRBJ2-6
v_call: TRBV5-1
d_call: NA
cdr3_aa: CASSFAGAVANVLTF
cdr3_nt: TGCGCCAGCAGCTTTGCGGGGGCAGTGGCCAACGTCCTGACTTTC